Below, 5 T cell receptor beta chains from the same sample are listed, as sequenced in a study of cytomegalovirus exposure and HLA in healthy donors (dated by TCRdb to the late 2010s). The library came from the immunoSEQ multiplex PCR assay. For the multiplex PCR, a mixture combining 60 forward primers for TCR Vbeta segments and 13 reverse primers for TCR Jbeta segments was used. Entries here come from immuneACCESS through TCRdb and include only in-frame sequences with V and J called. Some clones fail to appear in such tables; in the studies checked, an unresolved V gene covers under half of the shortfall, and the cause of the remainder is unknown. Across this sample there are approximately 110,000 clones, with 70% to 80% seen only once. The ten largest clones take up about 1.9% of the sample. The sequencing input was PBMCs. The receptor set was obtained from a man aged 50-59 years in good health and CMV-seronegative.

J is TRBJ2-1 and V is TRBV21-1; the table assigns TRBD2, which was not confirmed against the DNA. TRBV21-1 is a pseudogene. CDR3 length: 19 residues. CDR3: CASSKSDTKTSSLPNEQFF. Written as DNA, the CDR3 is TGTGCCAGCAGCAAATCGGATACAAAGACTAGCAGTTTGCCAAATGAGCAGTTCTTC.

The rearrangement uses TRBV6-6 and TRBJ1-3; tentative D call: TRBD1 (6 bases). The germline V gene encodes CDR1 MNHNY and CDR2 SVGAGI (reference sequence). V was clipped by 0 bases and J by 8 bases, with 11 bases between them. CDR3 size: 14 residues. CDR3 nucleotides: TGTGCCAGCAGTTACTCGAGGACAGTTGACACCATATATTTT. Protein sequence: CASSYSRTVDTIYF.

The rearrangement links TRBV4-2 to TRBJ2-7; tentative D call: TRBD1 (5 bases). The CDR3 runs 13 residues. CDR1 LGHNA and CDR2 YNFKEQ come from the germline V gene. V lost 0 bases, J lost 8 bases, and 11 bases lay in between. The CDR3 nucleotides read TGTGCCAGCAGCCAAGAAGGGGCGTTCAAGCAGTACTTC. Translating gives CASSQEGAFKQYF.

V and J are TRBV2 and TRBJ2-2; 12 positions match TRBD1. CDR1 and CDR2 from the germline V gene are SNHLY and FYNNEI. The CDR3 is 15 residues long. J gave up 5 bases and V 11 bases, and 9 bases lay outside the gene matches. The CDR3 protein is CAGDRGQVGTGELFF. The CDR3 DNA is TGTGCCGGGGACAGGGGGCAGGTCGGAACCGGGGAGCTGTTTTTT.

The chain couples TRBV9 to TRBJ2-7; TRBD2 is a possible D gene (7 bases). Between the trimmed V and J ends, which lost 4 bases and 5 bases, there was a span of 16 bases. This CDR3 is 14 amino acids long. CDR1 and CDR2 (germline): SGDLS, YYNGEE. In DNA, the CDR3 is TGTGCCAGCAGCATCGGGGGGCGGGGGAACGAGCAGTACTTC. This sequence encodes CASSIGGRGNEQYF.